The clone carrying this TCR beta chain was seen at least ten times. TCRdb ran MiXCR on the RT-PCR reads and lists one entry per CDR3 protein. The data hold about 680,000 distinct CDR3 sequences, with 13% to 15% observed a single time. The material sequenced was memory CD4+ T cells from blood. The TCR comes from a female donor in good health, serving as a healthy control.

CDR3 coding DNA: TGCGCCAGCAGCGCGGGGTCGGGGGTATCTACAAGCAATGAGCAGTTCTTC. It translates to CASSAGSGVSTSNEQFF. The V gene is TRBV5-1, the J gene TRBJ2-1; D is possibly TRBD2 (6 bases). Germline lookup yields CDR1 SGHRS and CDR2 YFSETQ. The CDR3 runs to 17 residues. Deletions cut 4 bases from V and 6 bases from J, with 23 bases between.